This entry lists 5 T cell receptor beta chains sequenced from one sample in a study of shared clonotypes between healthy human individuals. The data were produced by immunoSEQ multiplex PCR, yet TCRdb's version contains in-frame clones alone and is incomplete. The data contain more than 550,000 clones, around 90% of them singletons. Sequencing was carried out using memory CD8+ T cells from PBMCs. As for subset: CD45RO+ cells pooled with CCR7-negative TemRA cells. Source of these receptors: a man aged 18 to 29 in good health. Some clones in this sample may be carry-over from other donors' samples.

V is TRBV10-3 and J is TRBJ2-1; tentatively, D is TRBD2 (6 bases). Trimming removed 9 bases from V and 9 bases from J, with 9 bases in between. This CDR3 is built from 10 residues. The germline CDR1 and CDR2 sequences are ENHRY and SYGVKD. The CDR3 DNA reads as TGTGCCATGGGGGGTATTGAGCAGTTCTTC. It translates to CAMGGIEQFF.

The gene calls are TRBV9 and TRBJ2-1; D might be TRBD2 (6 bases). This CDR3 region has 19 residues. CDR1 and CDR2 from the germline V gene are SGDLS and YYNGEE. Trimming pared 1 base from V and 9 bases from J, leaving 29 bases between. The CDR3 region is CASSVPGPNTSPRASEQFF. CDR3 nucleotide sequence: TGTGCCAGCAGCGTACCTGGCCCAAACACTAGCCCTCGGGCGTCTGAGCAGTTCTTC.

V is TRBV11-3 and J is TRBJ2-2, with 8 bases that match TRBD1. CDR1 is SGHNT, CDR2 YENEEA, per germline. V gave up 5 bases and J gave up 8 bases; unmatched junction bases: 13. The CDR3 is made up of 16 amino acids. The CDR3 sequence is CASSPGTGGSRGELFF. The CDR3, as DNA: TGTGCCAGCAGCCCTGGGACAGGTGGGTCTAGGGGGGAGCTGTTTTTT.

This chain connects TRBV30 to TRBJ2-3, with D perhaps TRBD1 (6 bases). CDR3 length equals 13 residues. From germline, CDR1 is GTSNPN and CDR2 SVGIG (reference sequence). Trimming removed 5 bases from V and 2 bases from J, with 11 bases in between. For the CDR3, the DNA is TGTGCCTGGTTGGCAGGGGACACAGATACGCAGTATTTT. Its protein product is CAWLAGDTDTQYF.

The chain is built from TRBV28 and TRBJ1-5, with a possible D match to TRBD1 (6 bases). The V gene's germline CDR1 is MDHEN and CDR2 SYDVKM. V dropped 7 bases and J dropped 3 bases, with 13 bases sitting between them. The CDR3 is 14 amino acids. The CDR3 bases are TGTGCCAGCACCAGGGGAGGGAACAATCAGCCCCAGCATTTT. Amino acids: CASTRGGNNQPQHF.